The entry below describes one T cell receptor (beta chain). Different DNA sequences within this sample yield the same CDR3. Germline values: CDR1 SGHRS, CDR2 YFSETQ. This CDR3 is 13 amino acids long. The V end lost 8 bases, the J end lost 2 bases, and 14 bases lay between the germline ends. This record comes from a study of blood T cell repertoires in COVID-19. Looking at the study overall: COVID-19 samples from acute and convalescent phases originated in the United States, Italy and Spain. In each case, the material was cDNA or gDNA derived from T cells, B-cell-depleted T cells, or PBMCs.

Original analysis: Reference gene primer amplification gave nucleated cell count estimates. Sequencing used immunoSEQ multiplex PCR; TCRdb keeps in-frame clones, though not all of them. Clonal size and the V and J genes are those of that table, whereas D and trimming came from the DNA. The data contain about 65,000 clones, roughly 85% of them seen just once; the ten biggest clones take up 35% to 50%. This TCR was recovered from a human donor in a cohort sampled during active COVID-19. Sequenced input: peripheral blood. V usage is TRBV5-1 and J usage is TRBJ2-7; the D gene is possibly TRBD2 (5 bases). The CDR3 spells CASSAAGAYEQYF. CDR3 DNA sequence: TGCGCCAGTTCAGCGGCAGGTGCCTACGAGCAGTACTTC.